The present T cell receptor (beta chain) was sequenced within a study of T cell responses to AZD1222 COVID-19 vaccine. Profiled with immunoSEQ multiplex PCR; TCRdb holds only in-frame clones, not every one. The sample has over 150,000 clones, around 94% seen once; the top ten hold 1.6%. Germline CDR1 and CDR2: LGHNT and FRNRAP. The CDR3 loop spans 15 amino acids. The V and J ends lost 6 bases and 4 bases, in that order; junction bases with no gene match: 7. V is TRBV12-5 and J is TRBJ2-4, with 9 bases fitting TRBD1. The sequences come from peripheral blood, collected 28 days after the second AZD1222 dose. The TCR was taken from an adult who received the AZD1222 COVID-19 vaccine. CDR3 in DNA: TGTGCTAGTGGCCCTCGGGACAGGGCTAAAAACATTCAGTACTTC. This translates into CASGPRDRAKNIQYF.